These 30 T cell receptor beta chains were all obtained from the same sample, sequenced in a study of T cells in Graves' hyperthyroidism and ophthalmopathy. Amplification targeted TCR beta CDR3 regions from RNA transcripts. The HTBI set primed first-round TCR CDR3 RT-PCR. From the multiplex PCR reads, TCRdb called clonotypes with MiXCR, one entry per CDR3 protein. The repertoire holds more than 350,000 distinct CDR3 sequences, with approximately 16% as singletons. Sample: blood. These receptors were taken from a woman in her fifties or sixties with Graves' ophthalmopathy.

This clonotype was picked up many times. The chain has TRBV7-2 and TRBJ2-2; TRBD2 is a possible D gene (5 bases). The V and J ends lost 7 bases and 5 bases respectively, with 11 bases between them. Germline CDR1 SGHTA, CDR2 FQGNSA. This CDR3 is 13 amino acids long. The CDR3 loop reads CASKLGRTGELFF. For the CDR3, the DNA is TGTGCCAGCAAGCTAGGGAGAACCGGGGAGCTGTTTTTT.

At least ten counts were recorded for this clonotype. For the CDR3, the DNA is TGTGCCAGCAGTTTTGGAGTTGGGACAGGGGGCTACGAGCAGTACTTC. Amino acid sequence: CASSFGVGTGGYEQYF. J is TRBJ2-7 and V is TRBV27; TRBD1 agrees at 11 bases. The CDR3 runs 16 residues. V lost 3 bases to trimming and J lost 3 bases; unmatched junction nucleotides: 7. The V gene's germline CDR1 is MNHEY and CDR2 SMNVEV (reference sequence).

In this sample, this clonotype turned up many times. The CDR3 coding sequence is TGTGCCAGCAGTTTATCGGTGACAGGTAACTACGAGCAGTACTTC. This codes for CASSLSVTGNYEQYF. The V and J genes are TRBV27 and TRBJ2-7; a possible D gene is TRBD1 (6 bases). This CDR3 has 15 residues. Deletions cut 0 bases from V and 3 bases from J, with 12 bases between. From germline, CDR1 is MNHEY and CDR2 SMNVEV (reference sequence).

This clonotype turned up a few times. The genes are TRBV5-8 and TRBJ2-7, with D tentatively TRBD2 (5 bases). In germline, CDR1 is SGHTS, CDR2 YDEGEE. Trimming stripped 2 bases from V and 6 bases from J, with 15 bases between. This CDR3 is built from 14 residues. CDR3 in DNA: TGTGCCAGCAGCTTCCAATTACTAGTAGTCGAGCAGTACTTC. Residues: CASSFQLLVVEQYF.

There are many counts of this clonotype. This sequence joins TRBV28 and TRBJ2-3; the D is unclear. Trimming took 8 bases from V and 0 from J, leaving 12 bases between them. Germline loops: CDR1 MDHEN, CDR2 SYDVKM. CDR3 length equals 14 residues. CDR3 nucleotide sequence: TGTGCCAGCCATTCGACTCCGAGCACAGATACGCAGTATTTT. Its translation: CASHSTPSTDTQYF.

The J gene is TRBJ1-3, the V gene TRBV3-1; 8 positions match TRBD1. CDR3 size: 18 residues. After removal of 4 bases from V and 0 bases from J, the junction contained 11 bases not matched to a gene. CDR1 LGHDT and CDR2 YNNKEL come from the germline V gene (reference sequence). CDR3 in DNA: TGTGCCAGCAGCCCACCCCCCGGGACAGGACTCTCTGGAAACACCATATATTTT. This gives the protein CASSPPPGTGLSGNTIYF.

This clonotype showed up many times. The chain is built from TRBV3-1 and TRBJ2-1; 11 positions match TRBD2. The CDR3 is 16 residues long. Germline-derived CDR1 and CDR2 are LGHDT and YNNKEL (reference sequence). The V and J ends lost 4 bases and 3 bases, in that order; junction bases with no gene match: 5. The CDR3: CASSLSTSGVYNEQFF. CDR3 in DNA: TGTGCCAGCAGCCTATCGACTAGCGGGGTCTACAATGAGCAGTTCTTC.

V is TRBV2 and J is TRBJ2-7; 8 bases map to TRBD1. J lost 3 bases, V lost 6 bases, and 7 bases had no gene match. The CDR3 loop spans 14 amino acids. Germline V gene data show CDR1 as SNHLY and CDR2 as FYNNEI. The CDR3: CASRKGQGGYEQYF. The CDR3 coding sequence is TGTGCCAGCAGAAAAGGACAGGGTGGCTACGAGCAGTACTTC. Based on the CDR3 plus reference TRBV2 and TRBJ2-7, the full variable domain is EPEVTQTPSHQVTQMGQEVILRCVPISNHLYFYWYRQILGQKVEFLVSFYNNEISEKSEIFDDQFSVERPDGSNFTLKIRSTKLEDSAMYFCASRKGQGGYEQYFGPGTRLTVT.

This clonotype was counted many times. The J gene is TRBJ2-2, the V gene TRBV2; 8 bases agree with TRBD1. After removal of 3 bases from V and 5 bases from J, the junction contained 5 bases not matched to a gene. Looked up from germline, CDR1 is SNHLY and CDR2 is FYNNEI. The CDR3 runs to 15 residues. DNA of the CDR3: TGTGCCAGCAGTGAGGACAGGGCGAGGACCGGGGAGCTGTTTTTT. Its translation is CASSEDRARTGELFF.

There are many counts of this clonotype. The V gene is TRBV28, the J gene TRBJ2-1; 9 nucleotides align to TRBD2. The CDR3 is made up of 16 amino acids. The germline gives CDR1 MDHEN, CDR2 SYDVKM. With 7 bases clipped from V and 1 base from J, the junction kept 8 bases outside the gene matches. The CDR3 nucleotides read TGTGCCAGCAACCTAGCGGGAAGGGGGTCCTACAATGAGCAGTTCTTC. Protein: CASNLAGRGSYNEQFF.

J is TRBJ1-5 and V is TRBV12-3 or TRBV12-4, with D unresolved. The ends were cut back, 5 bases at V and 7 bases at J, with 12 bases in the middle. The CDR3 is made up of 13 amino acids. In nucleotides, the CDR3 is TGTGCCAGCAGTCCCAACCGGTACCAGCCCCAGCATTTT. Translation gives CASSPNRYQPQHF.

The chain employs TRBV7-6 and TRBJ2-1; 8 bases are shared with TRBD2. V gave up 5 bases and J gave up 6 bases; unmatched junction bases: 12. Germline CDR1 reads SGHVS; CDR2 reads FNYEAQ. This CDR3 region has 16 residues. DNA of the CDR3: TGTGCCAGCAGCCCCAACAGGGCTCGGGGGGGCAATGAGCAGTTCTTC. Amino acids: CASSPNRARGGNEQFF.

This chain joins TRBV19 and TRBJ2-2; perhaps TRBD2 as D (5 bases). V was clipped by 10 bases and J by 6 bases, with 15 bases between them. Germline V gene data show CDR1 as LNHDA and CDR2 as SQIVND (reference sequence). The CDR3 spans 13 residues. CDR3 protein: CATLGRGAGELFF. The CDR3 DNA sequence: TGTGCCACACTAGGTCGGGGAGCCGGGGAGCTGTTTTTT.

This clonotype was found many times. The chain employs TRBV18 and TRBJ2-7; D might be TRBD1 or TRBD2, each matching 5 bases. Germline CDR1 reads KGHSH; CDR2 reads LQKENI. The germline V and J ends were trimmed by 3 bases and 9 bases, with 12 bases remaining between them. This CDR3 has 12 residues. The CDR3 here is CASSPRRDGQYF. The DNA of the CDR3 is TGTGCCAGCTCACCGAGAAGGGACGGGCAGTACTTC.

This clonotype was detected many times. V is TRBV15 and J is TRBJ2-2, with 12 bases fitting TRBD1. Germline V gene sequence: CDR1 LNHNV, CDR2 YYDKDF (reference sequence). The CDR3 contains 18 residues. J lost 3 bases, V lost 5 bases, and 10 bases had no gene match. The CDR3 loop reads CATSLGTGGVWDTGELFF. As DNA, the CDR3 is TGTGCCACCAGCCTCGGGACAGGGGGCGTATGGGACACCGGGGAGCTGTTTTTT.

In this sample, this clonotype turned up many times. The chain combines TRBV5-1 with TRBJ2-1; TRBD2 aligns across 8 bases. Germline CDR1 and CDR2: SGHRS and YFSETQ. With V trimmed by 3 bases and J by 0 bases, 8 bases remained unmatched. The CDR3 consists of 17 residues. The CDR3 region is CASSWGSGIGSYNEQFF. CDR3 nucleotides: TGCGCCAGCAGCTGGGGTAGCGGGATAGGCTCCTACAATGAGCAGTTCTTC. Full variable domain (missing parts from reference TRBV5-1 and TRBJ2-1): KAGVTQTPRYLIKTRGQQVTLSCSPISGHRSVSWYQQTPGQGLQFLFEYFSETQRNKGNFPGRFSGRQFSNSRSEMNVSTLELGDSALYLCASSWGSGIGSYNEQFFGPGTRLTVL.

This clonotype appeared many times. V is TRBV29-1 and J is TRBJ1-2, with 10 positions matching TRBD1. The CDR3 has 13 amino acids. J was trimmed by 3 bases and V by 7 bases; bases with no gene match: 5. The germline CDR1 and CDR2 sequences are SQVTM and ANQGSEA. The CDR3 region is CSARTGGYYGYTF. CDR3 bases: TGCAGCGCCCGGACAGGGGGTTACTATGGCTACACCTTC.

This clonotype occurred once. The genes are TRBV6-1 and TRBJ1-5; D may be TRBD1 (6 bases). This CDR3 has 15 amino acids. Deletions cut 7 bases from V and 5 bases from J, with 18 bases between. Germline V lookup: CDR1 MNHNS, CDR2 SASEGT. The CDR3 nucleotides are TGTGCCAGCACCTACTCAGGGGTTGGGGATCAGCCCCAGCATTTT. Protein: CASTYSGVGDQPQHF.

The chain has TRBV5-1 and TRBJ2-1, with D possibly matching TRBD2 (6 bases). The V end was cut by 4 bases, the J end by 6 bases, with 17 bases between. The CDR3 runs 15 residues. The germline gives CDR1 SGHRS, CDR2 YFSETQ. The CDR3 DNA is TGCGCCAGCAGCCCGACTAACGGGAGTGGCAATGAGCAGTTCTTC. This sequence encodes CASSPTNGSGNEQFF.

The table lists this clonotype with many counts. This chain joins TRBV11-3 and TRBJ2-1, with D uncertain. Germline loops: CDR1 SGHNT, CDR2 YENEEA. This CDR3 is built from 17 residues. Trimming left V 0 bases short and J 0 bases short, with 12 bases between. The CDR3 DNA follows: TGTGCCAGCAGCTTAGAAGCTGTGAGCAGCTCCTACAATGAGCAGTTCTTC. Translating gives CASSLEAVSSSYNEQFF.

This chain links TRBV5-1 with TRBJ2-1, with 7 bases that match TRBD2. Germline CDR1 is SGHRS and CDR2 is YFSETQ. The ends lost 6 bases at V and 8 bases at J; junction bases unmatched: 14. The CDR3 consists of 15 residues. CDR3 coding DNA: TGCGCCAGCAACCTAGCGGAAGGGCTGCTCGATGAGCAGTTCTTC. Protein: CASNLAEGLLDEQFF.

The chain carries TRBV7-6 and TRBJ2-7, with D possibly being TRBD2 (6 bases). Germline values: CDR1 SGHVS, CDR2 FNYEAQ. Trimming took 0 bases from V and 3 from J, leaving 12 bases between them. This CDR3 has 15 residues. The CDR3 nucleotides read TGTGCCAGCAGCTTAGCGCAGGTTAGCGGCTACGAGCAGTACTTC. Encoded protein: CASSLAQVSGYEQYF.

In its sample, this clonotype was seen many times. The chain joins TRBV30 to TRBJ2-2; no firm D call. The CDR3 has 13 amino acids. The V end lost 2 bases, the J end lost 4 bases, and 8 bases lay between the germline ends. CDR1 and CDR2 (germline): GTSNPN, SVGIG (reference sequence). CDR3 region: CAWSQDATGELFF. DNA of the CDR3: TGTGCCTGGAGTCAGGATGCCACCGGGGAGCTGTTTTTT.

The gene calls are TRBV13 and TRBJ2-1, with 9 positions matching TRBD1. Germline loops: CDR1 PRHDT, CDR2 FYEKMQ (reference sequence). The CDR3 spans 14 residues. J gave up 5 bases and V 3 bases, and 2 bases lay outside the gene matches. The CDR3 region is CASSLGQGDNEQFF. The CDR3 nucleotides are TGTGCCAGCAGCTTGGGACAGGGCGACAATGAGCAGTTCTTC.

This clonotype was recorded at least ten times. In DNA, the CDR3 is TGCGCCAGCAGCTTGGGGACAGGGAAGGCAAGAAGAGAGACCCAGTACTTC. As protein: CASSLGTGKARRETQYF. The chain is built from TRBV5-1 and TRBJ2-5; TRBD1 agrees at 8 bases. CDR3 length: 17 residues. V lost 0 bases to trimming and J lost 4 bases; unmatched junction nucleotides: 11. Germline V gene sequence: CDR1 SGHRS, CDR2 YFSETQ.

This clonotype was found a few times. The CDR3: CASSFSGFSYNEQFF. The CDR3 bases are TGTGCCAGCAGCTTCTCGGGTTTTTCCTACAATGAGCAGTTCTTC. V usage is TRBV7-2 and J usage is TRBJ2-1, with D uncertain. CDR1 is SGHTA, CDR2 FQGNSA, per germline. The CDR3 is made up of 15 amino acids. With 3 bases removed from V and 1 base from J, the gap between germline ends came to 10 bases.

This clonotype was observed a few times. The chain recombines TRBV5-1 with TRBJ2-3, with 7 bases identical to TRBD2. Germline values: CDR1 SGHRS, CDR2 YFSETQ. V lost 4 bases, J lost 4 bases, and 12 bases stayed unmatched. The CDR3 totals 16 residues. As DNA, the CDR3 is TGCGCCAGCAGCCCCATCTCCGTGGGGAGGGCAGATACGCAGTATTTT. It yields the protein CASSPISVGRADTQYF.

The chain couples TRBV3-1 to TRBJ2-5; D may correspond to TRBD1 or TRBD2 (5 bases each). V dropped 4 bases and J dropped 5 bases, with 17 bases sitting between them. This CDR3 contains 15 residues. Germline lookup yields CDR1 LGHDT and CDR2 YNNKEL (reference sequence). CDR3 bases: TGTGCCAGCAGCCTCAGAGGGGAGCTCCTGGAGACCCAGTACTTC. Its protein is CASSLRGELLETQYF.

This chain joins TRBV6-1 and TRBJ2-7; 8 nucleotides match TRBD1. The CDR3 is 14 residues long. With V trimmed by 8 bases and J by 6 bases, 12 bases remained unmatched. Per germline, CDR1 MNHNS and CDR2 SASEGT. The CDR3 DNA follows: TGTGCCAGCCACCCTTCCAGACAGGGGCCCGAGCAGTACTTC. Translating gives CASHPSRQGPEQYF.

This clonotype was recorded at least ten times. V and J are TRBV7-8 and TRBJ2-7; D uncertain. V was cut by 10 bases and J by 1 base, with 11 bases left in between. From germline, CDR1 is SGHVS and CDR2 FQNEAQ. The CDR3 has 12 residues. The CDR3 nucleotides read TGTGCCACCGCGCCGTCATCCTACGAGCAGTACTTC. It translates to CATAPSSYEQYF.